This TCR beta chain was obtained from a study of a mutant IDH1 vaccine in newly diagnosed glioma. V was shortened by 6 bases and J by 1 base, with 12 bases between the two germline ends. The CDR3 covers 14 residues. Germline V lookup: CDR1 MNHEY, CDR2 SMNVEV (reference sequence). As concerns this clone: Its cognate antigen is unknown.

Documented time point: week 23, last vaccination. Alongside topical imiquimod, each dose of vaccine comprised 300 ug of mutant IDH1 20-mer peptide. TCRdb's copy holds only in-frame clones and misses some; the assay was immunoSEQ multiplex PCR. The repertoire holds about 56,000 clones, about 90% seen once, with approximately 1.5% in the top ten. The chain recombines TRBV27 with TRBJ2-5; D uncertain. The specimen comprised PBMCs, sampled from a glioma patient whose treatment included an IDH1 peptide vaccine. This receptor was taken from a man aged 40-55 years with glioma. This chain's CDR3 is CASSPTWGQETQYF. CDR3 sequence (DNA): TGTGCCAGCAGCCCAACCTGGGGCCAAGAGACCCAGTACTTC.